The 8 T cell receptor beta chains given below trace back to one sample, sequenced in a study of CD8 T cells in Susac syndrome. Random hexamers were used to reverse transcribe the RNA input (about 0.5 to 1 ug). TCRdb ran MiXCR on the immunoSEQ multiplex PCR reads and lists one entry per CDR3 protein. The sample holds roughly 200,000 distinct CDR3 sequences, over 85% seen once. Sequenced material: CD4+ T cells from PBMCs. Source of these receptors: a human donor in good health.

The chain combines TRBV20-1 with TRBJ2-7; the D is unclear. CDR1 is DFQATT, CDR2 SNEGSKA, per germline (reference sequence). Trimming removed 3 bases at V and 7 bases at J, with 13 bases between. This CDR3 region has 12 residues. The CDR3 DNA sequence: TGCAGTGCTAGTCTAAGCTTCGGGGAGCAGTACTTC. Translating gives CSASLSFGEQYF.

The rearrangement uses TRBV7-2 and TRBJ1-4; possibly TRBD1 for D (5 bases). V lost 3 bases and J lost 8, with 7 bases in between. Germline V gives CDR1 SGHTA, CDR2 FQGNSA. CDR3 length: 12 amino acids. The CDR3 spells CASSLWGEKLFF. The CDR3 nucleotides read TGTGCCAGCAGCTTGTGGGGGGAAAAACTGTTTTTT.

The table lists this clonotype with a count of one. CDR3 in DNA: TGCAGTGCTAGAACGACTTCATTCCGAAGCTACACCTTC. Translation: CSARTTSFRSYTF. This sequence joins TRBV20-1 and TRBJ1-2, with D uncertain. The CDR3 length is 13 residues. Trimming removed 2 bases at V and 9 bases at J, with 16 bases between. Germline CDR1 is DFQATT and CDR2 is SNEGSKA (reference sequence).

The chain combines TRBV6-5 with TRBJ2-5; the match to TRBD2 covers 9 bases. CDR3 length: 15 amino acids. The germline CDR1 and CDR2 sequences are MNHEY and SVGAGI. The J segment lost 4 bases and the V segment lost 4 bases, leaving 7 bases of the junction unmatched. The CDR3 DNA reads TGTGCCAGCAGTTTTACCGGGACTAGCAGAGAGACCCAGTACTTC. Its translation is CASSFTGTSRETQYF.

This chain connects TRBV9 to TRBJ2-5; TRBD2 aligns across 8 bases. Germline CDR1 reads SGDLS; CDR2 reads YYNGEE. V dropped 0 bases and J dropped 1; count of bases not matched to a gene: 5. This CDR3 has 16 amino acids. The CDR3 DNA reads TGTGCCAGCAGCGTAGTTGCGGGAGGACTCCAAGAGACCCAGTACTTC. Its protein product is CASSVVAGGLQETQYF.

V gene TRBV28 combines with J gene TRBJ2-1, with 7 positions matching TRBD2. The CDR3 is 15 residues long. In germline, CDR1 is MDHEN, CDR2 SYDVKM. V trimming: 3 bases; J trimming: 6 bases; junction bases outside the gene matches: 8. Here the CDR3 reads CASSFWEGLGNEQFF. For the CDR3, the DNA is TGTGCCAGCAGTTTTTGGGAGGGCCTTGGCAATGAGCAGTTCTTC.

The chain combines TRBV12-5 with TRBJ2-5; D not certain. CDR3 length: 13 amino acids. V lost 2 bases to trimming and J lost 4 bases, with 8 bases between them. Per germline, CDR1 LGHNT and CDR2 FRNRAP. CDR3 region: CASGLTGRETQYF. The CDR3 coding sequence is TGTGCTAGTGGTTTGACCGGGCGAGAGACCCAGTACTTC.

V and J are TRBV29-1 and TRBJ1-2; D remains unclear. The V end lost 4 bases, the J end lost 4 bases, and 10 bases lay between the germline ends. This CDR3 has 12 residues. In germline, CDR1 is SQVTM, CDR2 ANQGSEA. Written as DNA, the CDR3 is TGCAGCGTTGCCTATGGTGCCTATGGCTACACCTTC. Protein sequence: CSVAYGAYGYTF.